The 29 T cell receptor beta chains in this list originate from one sample, sequenced in a study of CD8+ T cells in alopecia areata. Sequencing templates came from extracted RNA that was reverse transcribed into cDNA. Profiling relied on immunoSEQ multiplex PCR, and the TCRdb table lists in-frame clones only, not all of them. This table has about 110,000 clones, roughly 59% appearing once. Sequenced input: CD8+ T cells sorted from blood. The receptor set was obtained from a human donor in good health.

The gene calls are TRBV5-1 and TRBJ1-2, with 8 nucleotides matching TRBD1. CDR3 size: 15 residues. With V trimmed by 3 bases and J by 3 bases, 7 bases remained unmatched. Germline CDR1 is SGHRS and CDR2 is YFSETQ. DNA of the CDR3: TGCGCCAGCAGCTGGAGGGACAGGCGATACTATGGCTACACCTTC. Translated: CASSWRDRRYYGYTF. The full variable domain, completed using reference TRBV5-1 and TRBJ1-2, is KAGVTQTPRYLIKTRGQQVTLSCSPISGHRSVSWYQQTPGQGLQFLFEYFSETQRNKGNFPGRFSGRQFSNSRSEMNVSTLELGDSALYLCASSWRDRRYYGYTFGSGTRLTVV.

The chain uses TRBV15 and TRBJ1-2; 7 bases fit TRBD1. The germline V gene encodes CDR1 LNHNV and CDR2 YYDKDF (reference sequence). V was pared by 5 bases and J by 6 bases, with 9 bases of the junction left unmatched. This CDR3 is built from 14 residues. The DNA of the CDR3 is TGTGCCACCAGCCACCCCGGGACAGAGAATGGCTACACCTTC. This translates into CATSHPGTENGYTF.

J is TRBJ2-7 and V is TRBV7-6; 10 nucleotides align to TRBD1. This CDR3 has 14 amino acids. The V segment lost 5 bases and the J segment 4 bases; nucleotides outside the gene matches: 5. From germline, CDR1 is SGHVS and CDR2 FNYEAQ. CDR3 protein: CASSPGTGDYEQYF. The CDR3 DNA sequence: TGTGCCAGCAGCCCAGGGACAGGGGATTACGAGCAGTACTTC. Supplemented by reference TRBV7-6 and TRBJ2-7, the full variable domain reads GAGVSQSPRYKVTKRGQDVALRCDPISGHVSLYWYRQALGQGPEFLTYFNYEAQQDKSGLPNDRFSAERPEGSISTLTIQRTEQRDSAMYRCASSPGTGDYEQYFGPGTRLTVT.

This chain's CDR3 is CATSREGAGLGYTF. CDR3 DNA sequence: TGTGCCACCAGCAGAGAAGGGGCAGGCCTTGGCTACACCTTC. This sequence joins TRBV15 and TRBJ1-2; D perhaps matches TRBD1 (5 bases). CDR1 and CDR2 from the germline V gene are LNHNV and YYDKDF (reference sequence). V lost 0 bases to trimming and J lost 7 bases, with 12 bases between them. The CDR3 has 14 residues.

A remark on this clone: The junction departs from the called germline gene at one end, perhaps through a read error. The V and J genes are TRBV7-7 and TRBJ2-5; D gene uncertain. Germline CDR1 and CDR2: SSHAT and FNYEAQ (reference sequence). This CDR3 contains 14 residues. CDR3 region: CASSLSSGLETQYF. The CDR3, as DNA: TGTGCTAGCAGCTTATCATCCGGGTTGGAGACCCAGTACTTC.

Worth noting for this clone: At the DNA level, this CDR3 is encoded by other sequences in the same sample as well. The J gene is TRBJ2-7, the V gene TRBV6-5; no clear D gene. V was clipped by 5 bases and J by 0 bases, with 5 bases between them. CDR3 length: 12 amino acids. Germline CDR1 MNHEY, CDR2 SVGAGI. CDR3 protein: CASSPGSYEQYF. CDR3 nucleotides: TGTGCCAGCAGTCCGGGCTCCTACGAGCAGTACTTC.

The chain carries TRBV7-6 and TRBJ2-5; D gene ambiguous. The CDR3 is 14 residues long. With 4 bases removed from V and 3 bases from J, the gap between germline ends came to 12 bases. Germline assignment: CDR1 SGHVS and CDR2 FNYEAQ. The CDR3: CASSSGFAEETQYF. The CDR3 DNA follows: TGTGCCAGCAGCTCCGGATTTGCAGAAGAGACCCAGTACTTC.

As to this clone: An end of the junction does not agree with germline; a read error may underlie this. The chain recombines TRBV13 with TRBJ1-5; TRBD1 matches 12 bases. This CDR3 region has 15 residues. The germline V gene encodes CDR1 PRHDT and CDR2 FYEKMQ (reference sequence). The CDR3 sequence is CASSFGTGGNQPQHF. The CDR3 region has the DNA TGTGCCAGCAGCTTTGGGACAGGGGGCAACCAGCCCCAGCATTTT.

The V and J genes are TRBV30 and TRBJ2-2, with 7 nucleotides matching TRBD1. CDR3 length: 15 residues. Looked up from germline, CDR1 is GTSNPN and CDR2 is SVGIG (reference sequence). V shed 2 bases, J shed 0 bases, and the junction held 3 bases outside the gene matches. The CDR3 sequence is CAWSPGTANTGELFF. DNA for the CDR3: TGTGCCTGGAGTCCCGGGACAGCGAACACCGGGGAGCTGTTTTTT.

The J gene is TRBJ1-1, the V gene TRBV27; the D is unclear. This CDR3 contains 14 residues. Germline loops: CDR1 MNHEY, CDR2 SMNVEV (reference sequence). V lost 3 bases, J lost 4 bases, and 12 bases lay in between. This chain's CDR3 is CASSFGGLSTEAFF. CDR3 DNA: TGTGCCAGCAGTTTCGGAGGATTGAGCACTGAAGCTTTCTTT.

This clone has just one count. The chain joins TRBV13 to TRBJ2-3; possible D gene TRBD1, 6 bases. The CDR3 is made up of 15 amino acids. Germline CDR1 PRHDT, CDR2 FYEKMQ (reference sequence). V lost 3 bases, J lost 3 bases, and 13 bases lay in between. The CDR3: CASSFYRDGTDTQYF. The CDR3 bases are TGTGCCAGCAGCTTTTACAGGGATGGGACAGATACGCAGTATTTT. Combining the CDR3 with reference TRBV13 and TRBJ2-3 gives the whole variable domain AAGVIQSPRHLIKEKRETATLKCYPIPRHDTVYWYQQGPGQDPQFLISFYEKMQSDKGSIPDRFSAQQFSDYHSELNMSSLELGDSALYFCASSFYRDGTDTQYFGPGTRLTVL.

The chain joins TRBV14 to TRBJ2-5, with D possibly being TRBD2 (6 bases). The CDR3 is 15 residues long. CDR1 and CDR2 from the germline V gene are SGHDN and FVKESK. V lost 4 bases and J lost 2, with 14 bases in between. CDR3 in amino acids: CASSLGGGAQETQYF. CDR3 nucleotide sequence: TGTGCCAGCAGCCTAGGAGGAGGGGCGCAAGAGACCCAGTACTTC.

This clone came up a few times. The rearrangement uses TRBV5-6 and TRBJ2-5, with 7 bases identical to TRBD2. V trimming: 4 bases; J trimming: 2 bases; junction bases outside the gene matches: 5. Germline CDR1 reads SGHDT; CDR2 reads YYEEEE. The CDR3 is made up of 14 amino acids. The CDR3: CASSLRAGQETQYF. CDR3 nucleotide sequence: TGTGCCAGCAGCCTTCGAGCGGGGCAAGAGACCCAGTACTTC.

This clone occurred a few times. Germline is not matched at one junction end, which may reflect a read error. V usage is TRBV7-7 and J usage is TRBJ2-1, with D unresolved. The CDR3 sequence is 15 residues long. Germline V gives CDR1 SSHAT, CDR2 FNYEAQ (reference sequence). CDR3 bases: TGTGCTAGCAGCCCCGGACGGAGCTCCTACAATGAGCAGTTCTTC. This sequence encodes CASSPGRSSYNEQFF.

The genes are TRBV2 and TRBJ1-5; no clear D. This CDR3 comprises 13 residues. Per the germline V gene, CDR1 is SNHLY and CDR2 is FYNNEI. The ends were cut back, 2 bases at V and 6 bases at J, with 8 bases in the middle. The CDR3 bases are TGTGCCAGCAGTGAAACCTTGGTTCAGCCCCAGCATTTT. Its translation: CASSETLVQPQHF.

V is TRBV5-6 and J is TRBJ1-1; no clear D gene. The CDR3 runs 16 residues. Germline CDR1 SGHDT, CDR2 YYEEEE. The V end lost 4 bases, the J end lost 0 bases, and 16 bases lay between the germline ends. CDR3 amino acids: CASSLSWTGMNTEAFF. Written as DNA, the CDR3 is TGTGCCAGCAGCCTAAGCTGGACGGGTATGAACACTGAAGCTTTCTTT.

This clone was recorded a few times. The chain links TRBV7-4 to TRBJ1-1; D possibly corresponds to TRBD1 (6 bases). The CDR3 extends over 12 amino acids. Per the germline V gene, CDR1 is SGHVT and CDR2 is SQSDAQ. V was trimmed by 8 bases and J by 5 bases, leaving 12 bases between them. The CDR3, as DNA: TGTGCCAGCCCCTCGAGGGGGACTGAAGCTTTCTTT. Protein: CASPSRGTEAFF.

This rearrangement joins TRBV7-4 to TRBJ2-7; no definite D call. CDR3 size: 13 residues. CDR1 is SGHVT and CDR2 is SQSDAQ in the germline V gene. The germline V and J ends were trimmed by 2 bases and 3 bases, with 8 bases remaining between them. This chain's CDR3 is CASSLSGIYEQYF. DNA of the CDR3: TGTGCCAGCAGCTTATCCGGTATCTACGAGCAGTACTTC.

Points on this clone: Its ends do not fully match the called genes, so a read error is possible. The DNA of the CDR3 is TGTGCCAGTAGCGACAGCTCCCATAATTCACCCCTCCACTTT. Its protein product is CASSDSSHNSPLHF. The chain joins TRBV19 to TRBJ1-6; the D gene is possibly TRBD1 (5 bases). This CDR3 region has 14 residues. Germline CDR1 and CDR2: LNHDA and SQIVND (reference sequence).

This clone was detected a few times. This chain joins TRBV4-2 and TRBJ2-4, with D perhaps being TRBD1 or TRBD2 (5 bases each). Trimming took off 0 bases at V and 4 bases at J, with 10 bases between the two ends. The CDR3 loop spans 15 amino acids. The germline V gene has CDR1 LGHNA and CDR2 YNFKEQ. The chain's CDR3 is CASSQDSGRKNIQYF. The CDR3 DNA reads TGTGCCAGCAGCCAAGATTCGGGACGGAAAAACATTCAGTACTTC.

As for this clone: A far larger clone is just one base off, so this is likely a read error. V is TRBV30 and J is TRBJ2-6; D remains unclear. The CDR3 runs to 17 residues. CDR1 GTSNPN and CDR2 SVGIG come from the germline V gene (reference sequence). V was clipped by 2 bases and J by 2 bases, with 16 bases between them. CDR3 DNA sequence: TGTGCCTGGAGTTGGTCAGAGAGTTCCCCTGGGGCCAACGTCCTGACTTTC. Translation: CAWSWSESSPGANVLTF. Variable domain in full (rest from reference TRBV30 and TRBJ2-6): SQTIHQWPATLVQPVGSPLSLECTVEGTSNPNLYWYRQAAGRGLQLLFYSVGIGQISSEVPQNLSASRPQDRQFILSSKKLLLSDSGFYLCAWSWSESSPGANVLTFGAGSRLTVL.

J is TRBJ2-5 and V is TRBV13; 10 bases match TRBD1. There are 15 residues in the CDR3. After removal of 2 bases from V and 6 bases from J, the junction contained 6 bases not matched to a gene. Germline CDR1 reads PRHDT; CDR2 reads FYEKMQ (reference sequence). In DNA, the CDR3 is TGTGCCAGCAGCTTAATGGGACAGGGGCGGCAGACCCAGTACTTC. Amino acids: CASSLMGQGRQTQYF.

This clone was seen a single time. The chain uses TRBV5-6 and TRBJ2-6, with 9 bases lining up with TRBD1. Germline V gene sequence: CDR1 SGHDT, CDR2 YYEEEE. The J segment lost 2 bases and the V segment lost 3 bases, leaving 3 bases of the junction unmatched. This CDR3 is 16 amino acids long. In nucleotides, the CDR3 is TGTGCCAGCAGCTGGGGGACAGGGACTGGGGCCAACGTCCTGACTTTC. This codes for CASSWGTGTGANVLTF.

The chain has TRBV5-6 and TRBJ2-6; 8 bases match TRBD1. CDR3 length: 17 residues. J was trimmed by 0 bases and V by 4 bases; bases with no gene match: 6. Germline lookup yields CDR1 SGHDT and CDR2 YYEEEE. The CDR3 DNA sequence: TGTGCCAGCAGCCAAGGGACAGGCCGCTCTGGGGCCAACGTCCTGACTTTC. It translates to CASSQGTGRSGANVLTF.

A few counts support this clone. V gene TRBV29-1 combines with J gene TRBJ2-3; 9 positions match TRBD1. CDR3 length: 15 residues. J was trimmed by 2 bases and V by 1 base; bases with no gene match: 4. Looked up from germline, CDR1 is SQVTM and CDR2 is ANQGSEA. This CDR3 reads CSVEGGTGITDTQYF. The CDR3 nucleotides are TGCAGCGTTGAAGGAGGGACAGGGATCACAGATACGCAGTATTTT.

This clone was seen a single time. This sequence joins TRBV2 and TRBJ2-3, with 8 bases that match TRBD2. The germline CDR1 and CDR2 sequences are SNHLY and FYNNEI. This CDR3 has 14 residues. V shed 5 bases, J shed 1 base, and the junction held 2 bases outside the gene matches. In DNA form, the CDR3 reads TGTGCCAGCAGTTATAGCGGGGGCACAGATACGCAGTATTTT. Translation gives CASSYSGGTDTQYF.

The chain couples TRBV2 to TRBJ2-1, with 8 nucleotides matching TRBD2. J lost 1 base, V lost 8 bases, and 4 bases had no gene match. In germline, CDR1 is SNHLY, CDR2 FYNNEI. The CDR3 runs to 14 residues. In DNA form, the CDR3 reads TGTGCCAGCTTAGGCGGGGGGTCCTACAATGAGCAGTTCTTC. Protein product: CASLGGGSYNEQFF. The full variable domain, with the rest looked up from reference TRBV2 and TRBJ2-1, is EPEVTQTPSHQVTQMGQEVILRCVPISNHLYFYWYRQILGQKVEFLVSFYNNEISEKSEIFDDQFSVERPDGSNFTLKIRSTKLEDSAMYFCASLGGGSYNEQFFGPGTRLTVL.

This clone appeared once. The CDR3 DNA reads as TGTGCCAGCAGTCCCTGGGACTCTCGCACAGATACGCAGTATTTT. Translated: CASSPWDSRTDTQYF. The V and J genes are TRBV6-5 and TRBJ2-3, with D maybe TRBD2 (6 bases). CDR3 length: 15 amino acids. V lost 5 bases and J 1 base, leaving 13 bases between the germline ends. Germline CDR1 MNHEY, CDR2 SVGAGI.

The chain links TRBV13 to TRBJ1-1, with no clear D. The CDR3 extends over 16 amino acids. Per germline, CDR1 PRHDT and CDR2 FYEKMQ (reference sequence). V lost 6 bases to trimming and J lost 0 bases, with 17 bases between them. The chain's CDR3 is CASRPDGRGLNTEAFF. CDR3 in DNA: TGTGCCAGCAGACCCGACGGGAGAGGGCTGAACACTGAAGCTTTCTTT.